This TCR beta chain was captured in a study of cytomegalovirus exposure and HLA in healthy donors (dated by TCRdb to the late 2010s). Regarding the study in general: An earlier analysis of 587 of the donors reported roughly 300 Gb of sequence data and 117 million unique TCR beta sequences from 150 million to 200 million T cells. In an earlier analysis of a few hundred of the donors, high-throughput TCR beta sequencing was used to judge whether each TCR beta V gene segment behaved as functional or pseudogenic. To predict cytomegalovirus infection status, the study brought together high-throughput TCR immunosequencing, statistical association of individual TCRs with disease status, and machine learning. Besides the first cohort of more than 650 subjects, a separate validation cohort made up of roughly 130 different subjects was used. Among the roughly 390 genotyped donors, around 81% belonged to the genetic ancestry cluster associated with self-reported Caucasian donors. Every discovery cohort repertoire had been produced on one sequencing platform. Because of strong linkage in the cohort, roughly five DR-DQ haplotypes were treated as single units for association and clustering. The study used immunosequencing to profile the T cell repertoires of about 670 subjects and linked those repertoires to cytomegalovirus serostatus. In a later analysis, previously published TCR beta repertoires from 600 to 850 donors were re-analyzed and high-resolution HLA genotyping was added so that TCR occurrence patterns could be studied. In a later genetic analysis, genome-wide SNP genotypes for 398 of the 666 donors were used, and that subset was treated as a discovery cohort. Donor age, sex, ethnicity and CMV serostatus were compiled together with the repertoire data. Rather than using new phenotypic data, the later analysis identified candidate immune exposures from TCR beta sequences and from how often those sequences occurred across donors. The study was designed to test whether signatures of past pathogen exposure could be identified by cataloging public T cell receptors. HLA typing covered class I and class II loci at four-digit resolution. On average, around 240,000 unique TCR beta nucleotide sequences were sequenced per donor among a few hundred genotyped donors of the cohort, with about 17% of those sequences being non-productive. The number of donors typed differed by locus, with about 629-630 for A, B, C, DRB1 and DQB1, roughly 520 for DQA1, approximately 570 for DPA1, and 472 for DPB1. An early release that covered more than 550 HLA-typed donors contained 250 to 350 gigabases of sequencing data and 65 million to 100 million unique TCR sequences. General study outcomes and caveats: Most TCR sequences were observed very rarely across donors, whereas some public TCRs were present in many individuals. In an earlier analysis of under 600 of the donors, most TCR beta V segments were observed in productive rearrangements about 90% or about 30% of the time, broadly matching IMGT annotations. In a later analysis, HLA-associated TCR beta chains showed more clonal expansion and lower generation probabilities than non-associated chains that were equally common. In this cohort, only TCR beta chains were sequenced, and detectable features were limited by the absence of alpha or paired-chain data. CMV serostatus was the only immune exposure information available for the cohort. When HLA alleles, especially DR and DQ, strongly co-occurred, TCR associations were difficult to assign to individual alleles. Because some donors lacked HLA typing at each locus, the association tests relied only on the typed subset. Compared with the 666-donor mean, donors in an Asian-associated ancestry cluster had fewer N-insertions in productive TCRs, according to a later genetic analysis. The authors suggested that the approach could potentially be extended to other disease states and immunological phenotypes. A cluster of highly shared sequence variants was judged likely to represent a technical artifact of the sequencing pipeline. At a false discovery rate of 0.05, a later analysis linked fewer than 20,000 TCR beta sequences to specific HLA alleles. Because counts were too low, roughly 18 rarely observed V segments, including chromosome 9 orphons, were left out of the earlier analysis of several hundred of the donors. In the study, approximately 160 TCR beta chains were listed as associated with cytomegalovirus. An association between a missense DCLRE1C variant and V-gene and J-gene trimming of TCR beta chains was found in a later genetic analysis and replicated in an independent cohort. According to a later analysis, most CMV-associated TCR beta chains appeared to be HLA-restricted, and the HLA associations seemed to be driven largely by CMV exposure. A further reported finding was that TCR beta sequences accurately predicted the HLA-A and HLA-B alleles for most subjects in the first cohort. Sequencing depth was assumed to be roughly uniform across donors in the presence/absence analyses, though that assumption may not hold. In vitro tests confirmed that a few of the cytomegalovirus-associated TCR beta chains recognize cytomegalovirus antigens. In both the original and validation cohorts, the classifier was reported to diagnose cytomegalovirus status with high specificity and sensitivity. A later analysis reported that several top co-occurrence clusters appeared linked to parvovirus B19, influenza, CMV and Epstein-Barr virus. Linkage disequilibrium might explain the correlated functional status among segregating V segments, but an unknown experimental factor could not be excluded. According to a later analysis, TCR association rates differed among HLA loci, with DRB1 alleles showing the most associated TCRs and HLA-C alleles showing the fewest.

Preparation of the library involved the immunoSEQ multiplex PCR assay. A mixture of 60 forward primers for TCR Vbeta segments and 13 reverse primers for TCR Jbeta segments was used in the multiplex PCR. Amplification of the CDR3 region of rearranged TCR beta genes was performed with a multiplex PCR assay on genomic DNA. The amplified TCR beta libraries were sequenced on the Illumina HiSeq System as 87-base-pair reads. The published analysis was carried out like this. A later analysis tallied around 87 million unique TCR beta chains across the approximately 670 repertoires, and around 12 million of those chains were shared by two or more donors. A nearest-neighbor algorithm error-corrected the raw reads and collapsed the reads into unique sequences, merging closely related sequences to remove PCR and sequencing errors. V, D and J gene segments were assigned by aligning CDR3 sequences to IMGT reference sequences. Each retained sequence needed at least a six-nucleotide match to both a V gene segment and a J gene segment. A rearrangement counted as productive if the CDR3 had no stop codons and remained in frame with V and J, and every other rearrangement counted as non-productive. Following IMGT convention, CDR3 was defined as the stretch from the second conserved V-encoded cysteine up to the conserved J-encoded phenylalanine. The earlier analysis of roughly 590 of the donors excluded any sequence lacking an unambiguous match to a single V gene segment. In an earlier analysis of some 590 of the donors, a V segment was called functional when productive rearrangements were above 56.7%, and segregating when the standard deviation between donors exceeded 5%. A statistical classification framework was built for diagnosing cytomegalovirus status from the catalog of TCR beta chain sequences. In a later analysis, TCR nucleotide sequences were compared against IMGT/GENE-DB human TR gene sequences so that V and J genes could be assigned. In a later analysis, CDR3 sequences and most-parsimonious VDJ recombination scenarios were assigned using the TCRdist pipeline. In a later analysis, each TCR beta chain was defined by its CDR3 amino acid sequence together with its V-gene family, and reads without a unique V-gene family were excluded. As a way to deal with suspected cross-contamination and a sequencing artifact, a later analysis dropped roughly 600 nucleotide sequences that were highly shared and had low generation probability. For each public chain, a later analysis derived a clonal expansion index from normalized ranks of inferred template counts within each repertoire. In a later analysis, generation probabilities were computed using a VDJ recombination model fitted to out-of-frame rearrangements, and the results were checked against IGoR. In a later analysis, hypergeometric tests were used to score TCR-TCR, TCR-HLA and TCR-CMV co-occurrence, with a repertoire-size bias correction applied to TCR pairs. In a later analysis, false discovery rates were estimated by permuting HLA or CMV assignments 20 times. In a later analysis, co-occurring TCRs were grouped using DBSCAN, and TCRdist sequence similarity was added for clustering within HLA-allele-positive subsets. Co-occurrence clustering excluded repertoires with fewer than 30,000 or more than 120,000 public chains, plus five with anomalous nucleotide sharing. TCRdb carries this immuneACCESS record with in-frame sequences only. Its versions omit some clonotypes, under half of them owing to an unresolved V gene in the studies checked, with the rest unexplained. V, J and clone size are taken as reported in that table, and D and trimming were inferred from the DNA itself. For this sample the table gives around 140,000 clones, of which 75% to 90% were detected only once. Jointly, the top ten make up 1.5% of the sample.

As to this clone: Its specific antigen is unknown. The record has no base qualities; no much larger clone is one base away.

The cohort consisted of approximately 670 healthy bone marrow donors. All cohort members were sampled while nominally healthy, although unrecorded immune exposures were likely present. The donor was CMV seronegative and was included in the group of a few hundred seronegative cohort members. Every donor gave a peripheral blood sample, and the peripheral blood mononuclear cells from that sample were used for TCR beta sequencing. The Qiagen DNeasy Blood Extraction Kit was used to extract genomic DNA from the blood cell samples. The TCR comes from a middle-aged man in good health and CMV-seronegative. The specimen sequenced was PBMCs.

The DNA sequence is given as TGTGCCAGCAGTCCAATGACTAGCGGGCGCTTGAATGAGCAGTTCTTC. This is translated as CASSPMTSGRLNEQFF. In this chain, TRBV28 is recombined with TRBJ2-1; 10 central bases correspond to TRBD2. The CDR1 and CDR2 encoded by the germline V gene are MDHEN and SYDVKM. Including the terminal cysteine and phenylalanine, the CDR3 comprises 16 residues. CDR3 DNA is the only sequence kept; it has 48 bases, read in frame from the first base. Relative to germline, V is missing 5 bases and J is missing 7 bases, with 11 bases of the junction outside any gene match.